The clone carrying this TCR beta chain was picked up one time. These data originate in a study of blood T cell repertoires in COVID-19. Study-wide background: The United States, Italy and Spain provided the acute and convalescent COVID-19 samples.

This CDR3 has 14 residues. With 3 bases removed from V and 2 bases from J, the gap between germline ends came to 12 bases. Germline CDR1 and CDR2: SGHRS and YFSETQ. Original processing notes: Reference gene primers were amplified, and this amplification served to estimate nucleated cell counts. The protocol was immunoSEQ multiplex PCR, while the TCRdb copy is restricted to in-frame clones and leaves out a portion. That table supplies the V and J calls and clone size; D and trimming were determined from the DNA. The sample lists about 330,000 clones, about 90% occurring once. The chain links TRBV5-1 to TRBJ2-7; D is perhaps TRBD1 (6 bases). The sequence was obtained from a man in his thirties or forties who had recovered from COVID-19. The sample comprised PBMCs or T cells enriched from blood (not recorded which). The CDR3 nucleotides read TGCGCCAGCAGCTCTGGACAGCCAACCTACGAGCAGTACTTC. This codes for CASSSGQPTYEQYF.